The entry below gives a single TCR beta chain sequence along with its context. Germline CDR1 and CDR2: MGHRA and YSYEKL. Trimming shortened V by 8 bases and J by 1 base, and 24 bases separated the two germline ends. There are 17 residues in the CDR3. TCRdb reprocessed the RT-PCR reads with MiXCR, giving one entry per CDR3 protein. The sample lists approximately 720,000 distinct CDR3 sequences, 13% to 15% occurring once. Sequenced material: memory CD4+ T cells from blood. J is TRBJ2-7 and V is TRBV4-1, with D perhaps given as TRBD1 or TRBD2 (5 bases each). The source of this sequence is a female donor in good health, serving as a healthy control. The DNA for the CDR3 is TGCGCCAGCCGGTACACCGTCGATGGGGGTAGTTCCTACGAGCAGTACTTC. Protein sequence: CASRYTVDGGSSYEQYF.